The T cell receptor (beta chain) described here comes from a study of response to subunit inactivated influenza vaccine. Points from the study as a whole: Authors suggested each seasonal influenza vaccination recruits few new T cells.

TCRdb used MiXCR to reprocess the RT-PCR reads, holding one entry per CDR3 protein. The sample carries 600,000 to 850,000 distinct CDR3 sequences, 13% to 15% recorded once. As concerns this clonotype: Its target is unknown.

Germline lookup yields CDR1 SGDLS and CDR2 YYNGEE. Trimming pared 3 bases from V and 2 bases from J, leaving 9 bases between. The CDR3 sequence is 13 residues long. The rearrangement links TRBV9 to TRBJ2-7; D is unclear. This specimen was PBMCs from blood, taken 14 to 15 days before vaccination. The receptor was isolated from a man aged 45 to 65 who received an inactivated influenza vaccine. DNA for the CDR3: TGTGCCAGCAGCGCCACACCAACCTACGAGCAGTACTTC. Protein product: CASSATPTYEQYF.